This record looks at one T cell receptor (beta chain) sequence and its context. Together with a sample-barcoded 5' primer, a J-beta primer mix was included in a second PCR lasting about 6 to 11 cycles. Carrying 12 random nucleotides, a template-switch adaptor labeled each individual cDNA molecule. Via MiXCR, TCRdb re-called the 5' RACE reads, giving one row per CDR3 protein. The sample shows roughly 790,000 distinct CDR3 sequences, more than 40% of them seen only once. The length of the CDR3 is 17 residues. V lost 0 bases, J lost 8 bases, and 20 bases lay in between. Germline V gene sequence: CDR1 LGHDT, CDR2 YNNKEL (reference sequence). The data stem from a study of blood T cells in healthy people across ages. Individuals who donated were healthy Caucasians from Russia aged roughly 6 to 95.

The chain employs TRBV3-1 and TRBJ2-1, with a possible D match to TRBD2 (6 bases). The TCR comes from a woman aged 55-75 years in good health. The sequencing input was blood. In DNA form, the CDR3 reads TGTGCCAGCAGCCAAGAAGGCGGTAAGAGGGAGGACCATGAGCAGTTCTTC. Protein product: CASSQEGGKREDHEQFF.